The next 9 T cell receptor beta chains were all read from a single sample in a study of blood T cell repertoires in COVID-19. Repertoires were generated with immunoSEQ multiplex PCR, while TCRdb's copy carries only in-frame clones and drops some. The profile shows 15,000 or so clones, about 89% of them singletons. The sequencing sample was made of peripheral blood. Receptors were obtained from an elderly woman with COVID-19, enrolled during active disease.

The chain is built from TRBV10-3 and TRBJ2-5; TRBD2 is a possible D gene (6 bases). CDR1 and CDR2 (germline): ENHRY, SYGVKD. The germline V and J ends were trimmed by 0 bases and 5 bases, with 13 bases remaining between them. The CDR3 has 15 residues. CDR3 in amino acids: CAISESTGVGETQYF. The CDR3 DNA reads as TGTGCCATCAGTGAGTCGACGGGGGTGGGGGAGACCCAGTACTTC.

The table lists this clone with a count of one. The chain joins TRBV18 to TRBJ1-1; TRBD1 matches at 8 bases. J lost 1 base, V lost 2 bases, and 0 bases had no gene match. This CDR3 spans 14 amino acids. The germline gives CDR1 KGHSH, CDR2 LQKENI. CDR3 amino acids: CASSPGTGNTEAFF. CDR3 sequence (DNA): TGTGCCAGCTCACCAGGGACAGGGAACACTGAAGCTTTCTTT.

The genes are TRBV10-2 and TRBJ2-2; 10 bases align to TRBD2. The CDR3 extends over 17 amino acids. V dropped 5 bases and J dropped 2; count of bases not matched to a gene: 8. Germline CDR1 is WSHSY and CDR2 is SAAADI. The CDR3 spells CASSPATSGANTGELFF. The CDR3 DNA reads as TGCGCCAGCAGTCCGGCAACTAGCGGGGCTAACACCGGGGAGCTGTTTTTT.

The chain recombines TRBV7-3 with TRBJ2-5, with D possibly being TRBD1 (5 bases). V was pared by 4 bases and J by 2 bases, with 14 bases between. The CDR3 runs to 15 residues. Germline V lookup: CDR1 SGHTA, CDR2 FQGTGA. The CDR3 nucleotides are TGTGCCAGCAGCTGGGGCCGCGGAAGACAAGAGACCCAGTACTTC. Encoded protein: CASSWGRGRQETQYF. Full variable domain (remainder filled in from reference TRBV7-3 and TRBJ2-5): GAGVSQTPSNKVTEKGKYVELRCDPISGHTALYWYRQSLGQGPEFLIYFQGTGAADDSGLPNDRFFAVRPEGSVSTLKIQRTERGDSAVYLCASSWGRGRQETQYFGPGTRLLVL.

The table lists this clone with a count of one. The rearrangement uses TRBV7-3 and TRBJ1-6, with a possible D match to TRBD1 (5 bases). Germline values: CDR1 SGHTA, CDR2 FQGTGA. V was cut by 2 bases and J by 0 bases, with 8 bases left in between. There are 16 residues in the CDR3. In DNA, the CDR3 is TGTGCCAGCAGCTTAGGGGGGGGCTCCTATAATTCACCCCTCCACTTT. Its protein is CASSLGGGSYNSPLHF.

The chain joins TRBV4-2 to TRBJ1-2, with D maybe TRBD1 (6 bases). This CDR3 spans 15 amino acids. Per the germline V gene, CDR1 is LGHNA and CDR2 is YNFKEQ. Trimming took off 1 base at V and 6 bases at J, with 15 bases between the two ends. In nucleotides, the CDR3 is TGTGCCAGCAGCCAAGGCACAGGGAAGTCGGATGGCTACACCTTC. Translating it yields CASSQGTGKSDGYTF.

The rearrangement joins TRBV9 to TRBJ1-1; tentatively, D is TRBD1 (5 bases). V was clipped by 9 bases and J by 4 bases, with 25 bases between them. CDR1 and CDR2 from the germline V gene are SGDLS and YYNGEE. This CDR3 is built from 16 residues. The CDR3 coding sequence is TGTGCCAATAGGGGCGGCCGTCGTTTCCATGGCACTGAAGCTTTCTTT. Amino acids: CANRGGRRFHGTEAFF.

The chain is built from TRBV7-9 and TRBJ1-6; no definite D call. Germline CDR1 and CDR2: SEHNR and FQNEAQ (reference sequence). CDR3 length: 12 amino acids. V was trimmed by 2 bases and J by 9 bases, leaving 5 bases between them. CDR3 sequence (DNA): TGTGCCAGCAGCTTACTGGCTTCACCCCTCCACTTT. As protein: CASSLLASPLHF.

The count of this clone is one. The chain combines TRBV24-1 with TRBJ2-3, with a weak D call TRBD2 (5 bases). Germline V CDR1 and CDR2: KGHDR, SFDVKD. Trimming took 9 bases from V and 3 from J, leaving 9 bases between them. The CDR3 consists of 12 residues. CDR3 region: CATAGRTDTQYF. The CDR3 nucleotides are TGTGCCACCGCGGGTCGGACAGATACGCAGTATTTT.